The TCR beta chain described here comes from a study of blood T cell repertoires in COVID-19. Study background: Italy, Spain and the United States were the sources of the convalescent and acute COVID-19 samples. PBMCs, B-cell-depleted T cells, or T cells provided the cDNA or gDNA that made up the material.

Study processing details: Using reference gene primer amplification, nucleated cell counts were estimated. Clones were read by immunoSEQ multiplex PCR, and TCRdb kept only the in-frame ones, dropping some. The D gene and trimming were derived from the DNA, and the V and J assignments and clone size from that table. The sample consists of under 200,000 clones, roughly 77% of them appearing once. The CDR3 has 16 amino acids. J gave up 4 bases and V 0 bases, and 5 bases lay outside the gene matches. Per germline, CDR1 SGDLS and CDR2 YYNGEE. The TCR originated in a man in his sixties or seventies with active or convalescent COVID-19. The chain links TRBV9 to TRBJ2-3; TRBD2 matches 10 bases. The sample comprised peripheral blood. CDR3: CASSVVASGSADTQYF. The CDR3 coding sequence is TGTGCCAGCAGCGTAGTCGCTAGCGGGAGCGCAGATACGCAGTATTTT.